These 26 T cell receptor beta chains share one sample of origin, sequenced in a study of cytotoxic CD8 clonotypes in ibrutinib-treated CLL. Clones were read by immunoSEQ multiplex PCR, and TCRdb kept only the in-frame ones, dropping some. Here the sample spans about 140,000 clones, 75% to 85% being singletons. Specimen: PBMCs, collected after 36 months of ibrutinib treatment. The origin of the receptors is a human donor with chronic lymphocytic leukemia.

The chain combines TRBV5-4 with TRBJ1-6; maybe TRBD1 (5 bases). V was trimmed by 0 bases and J by 17 bases, leaving 15 bases between them. CDR1 is SGHNT and CDR2 is YYREEE in the germline V gene (reference sequence). CDR3 length: 13 amino acids. In DNA, the CDR3 is TGTGCCAGCAGCTTGGTGGGGGAGAAAGGAATCCACTTT. It encodes CASSLVGEKGIHF.

This chain joins TRBV15 and TRBJ2-5, with 7 bases aligning to TRBD1. V shed 0 bases and J 3 bases; nucleotides not matched to a gene: 7. The CDR3 covers 16 residues. Germline V gene lookup returns CDR1 LNHNV and CDR2 YYDKDF (reference sequence). CDR3 bases: TGTGCCACCAGCAGAGATAGGGGGCAGGGTAAAGAGACCCAGTACTTC. Translated, it gives CATSRDRGQGKETQYF.

The chain carries TRBV1 and TRBJ2-3; the DNA was not used to check the table's D call, TRBD2. TRBV1 is shown as a pseudogene. The length of the CDR3 is 14 residues. The CDR3 DNA reads as TGCACCAGCAGGCTTGGCGGATGCACAGATACGCAGTATTTT. Translated, it gives CTSRLGGCTDTQYF.

The gene calls are TRBV4-2 and TRBJ1-2; no firm D call. This CDR3 comprises 20 residues. V lost 1 base to trimming and J lost 9 bases, with 33 bases between them. Germline V gene sequence: CDR1 LGHNA, CDR2 YNFKEQ. The CDR3 sequence: CASSQVEWRDLLLPPESYTF. The CDR3 coding sequence is TGTGCCAGCAGCCAAGTAGAGTGGAGGGATCTTCTACTCCCCCCGGAGAGCTACACCTTC.

The DNA for the CDR3 is TGTGCCAGCAGGGTAGGGGGGACAGATACGCAGTATTTT. It is translated as CASRVGGTDTQYF. This chain connects TRBV2 to TRBJ2-3; D possibly uses TRBD1 or TRBD2 (6 bases each). Between the trimmed V and J ends, which lost 6 bases and 3 bases, there was a span of 10 bases. CDR1 SNHLY and CDR2 FYNNEI come from the germline V gene. This CDR3 contains 13 residues.

J is TRBJ2-5 and V is TRBV15; D unclear. The CDR3 is 15 amino acids. Trimming took off 0 bases at V and 5 bases at J, with 13 bases between the two ends. The germline V gene encodes CDR1 LNHNV and CDR2 YYDKDF (reference sequence). This chain's CDR3 is CATSRDGKPLETQYF. The CDR3 DNA reads TGTGCCACCAGCAGAGATGGGAAGCCGTTGGAGACCCAGTACTTC.

This clone was observed a single time. This CDR3 reads CASSLSGYNSPLHF. DNA of the CDR3: TGTGCCAGCAGTTTATCGGGCTATAATTCACCCCTCCACTTT. This chain connects TRBV27 to TRBJ1-6, with D hard to call. Germline values: CDR1 MNHEY, CDR2 SMNVEV (reference sequence). The V end was cut by 0 bases, the J end by 3 bases, with 3 bases between. The CDR3 runs to 14 residues.

V and J are TRBV4-2 and TRBJ2-5, with D possibly called TRBD1 or TRBD2 (5 bases each). V dropped 0 bases and J dropped 4 bases, with 12 bases sitting between them. CDR1 LGHNA and CDR2 YNFKEQ come from the germline V gene. This CDR3 spans 15 amino acids. CDR3 amino acids: CASSQDRDPLETQYF. CDR3 sequence (DNA): TGTGCCAGCAGCCAAGATAGGGACCCCTTAGAGACCCAGTACTTC.

The sample holds a few counts of this clone. V gene TRBV11-1 combines with J gene TRBJ1-1, with unresolved D. The CDR3 has 14 residues. Trimming removed 4 bases from V and 5 bases from J, with 14 bases in between. Germline-derived CDR1 and CDR2 are SGHAT and FQDESV (reference sequence). The CDR3 sequence is CASSYGPLGTEAFF. The DNA of the CDR3 is TGTGCCAGCAGCTATGGACCGCTTGGGACTGAAGCTTTCTTT.

This chain joins TRBV5-5 and TRBJ1-3; D gene unclear. The CDR3 runs to 13 residues. The V and J ends lost 4 bases and 3 bases respectively, with 8 bases between them. From germline, CDR1 is SGHKS and CDR2 YYEKEE (reference sequence). CDR3 sequence: CASSLGLGNTIYF. CDR3 sequence (DNA): TGTGCCAGCAGCCTGGGCCTTGGAAACACCATATATTTT.

This clone was detected once. The J gene is TRBJ2-1, the V gene TRBV5-1; no clear D. The CDR3 is made up of 13 amino acids. Per germline, CDR1 SGHRS and CDR2 YFSETQ. V was shortened by 4 bases and J by 6 bases, with 11 bases between the two germline ends. CDR3 coding DNA: TGCGCCAGCAGCCATACTTGGGGCAATGAGCAGTTCTTC. It codes for CASSHTWGNEQFF.

The chain joins TRBV2 to TRBJ2-2; 7 bases line up with TRBD1. J gave up 5 bases and V 6 bases, and 6 bases lay outside the gene matches. The CDR3 runs 14 residues. CDR1 and CDR2 from the germline V gene are SNHLY and FYNNEI. As DNA, the CDR3 is TGTGCCAGCAGGACGGACAGGAGGACCGGGGAGCTGTTTTTT. Encoded protein: CASRTDRRTGELFF.

Only a few counts were recorded for this clone. This chain uses TRBV9 with TRBJ1-6; D possibly corresponds to TRBD1 (6 bases). V lost 0 bases and J lost 6, with 7 bases in between. The CDR3 loop spans 14 amino acids. Germline values: CDR1 SGDLS, CDR2 YYNGEE. For the CDR3, the DNA is TGTGCCAGCAGCGTAGGGGGGGCTAATTCACCCCTCCACTTT. Protein sequence: CASSVGGANSPLHF.

V is TRBV28 and J is TRBJ2-5; 11 positions match TRBD1. The germline gives CDR1 MDHEN, CDR2 SYDVKM. This CDR3 contains 14 residues. With V trimmed by 8 bases and J by 4 bases, 6 bases remained unmatched. CDR3 region: CASQDRGRGETQYF. In nucleotides, the CDR3 is TGTGCCAGCCAGGACAGGGGGCGAGGAGAGACCCAGTACTTC.

The chain is built from TRBV11-2 and TRBJ2-7; tentatively, D is TRBD2 (6 bases). The V gene lost 5 bases and the J gene lost 8 bases, with 28 bases spanning the gap. The CDR3 extends over 17 amino acids. CDR1 and CDR2 (germline): SGHAT, FQNNGV. The CDR3 is CASSPPRDGGVYVKQYF. The CDR3 DNA is TGTGCCAGCAGCCCCCCCAGGGATGGAGGGGTCTACGTCAAGCAGTACTTC.

A few counts support this clone. J is TRBJ2-1 and V is TRBV27; no definite D call. CDR1 MNHEY and CDR2 SMNVEV come from the germline V gene (reference sequence). Trimming left V 5 bases short and J 0 bases short, with 5 bases between. The CDR3 totals 13 residues. CDR3 DNA: TGTGCCAGCAGTCTATTCTCCTACAATGAGCAGTTCTTC. Protein product: CASSLFSYNEQFF.

This clone showed up just a few times. V usage is TRBV30 and J usage is TRBJ2-1; no reliable D call. From germline, CDR1 is GTSNPN and CDR2 SVGIG (reference sequence). V lost 0 bases and J lost 6, with 3 bases in between. This CDR3 has 11 residues. Here the CDR3 DNA reads TGTGCCTGGAGTGTAGGCAATGAGCAGTTCTTC. Translation: CAWSVGNEQFF.

J is TRBJ2-7 and V is TRBV2; 9 nucleotides match TRBD1. The CDR3 has 18 residues. The V and J ends lost 3 bases and 4 bases, in that order; junction bases with no gene match: 16. Germline V gene lookup returns CDR1 SNHLY and CDR2 FYNNEI. The CDR3 here is CASSDQVGPGDREYEQYF. The CDR3 DNA sequence: TGTGCCAGCAGTGATCAGGTTGGACCCGGGGACAGGGAATACGAGCAGTACTTC.

The chain recombines TRBV5-4 with TRBJ2-2, with a possible D match to TRBD2 (6 bases). This CDR3 region has 15 residues. Per the germline V gene, CDR1 is SGHNT and CDR2 is YYREEE (reference sequence). V lost 0 bases and J 4 bases, leaving 10 bases between the germline ends. DNA of the CDR3: TGTGCCAGCAGCTTGGCGGGAGTGGCCACCGGGGAGCTGTTTTTT. This gives the protein CASSLAGVATGELFF.

The J gene is TRBJ2-5, the V gene TRBV5-1, with TRBD2 matching over 7 bases. This CDR3 is built from 12 residues. Trimming removed 5 bases from V and 4 bases from J; junction bases left unmatched: 2. CDR1 and CDR2 from the germline V gene are SGHRS and YFSETQ. CDR3 DNA sequence: TGCGCCAGCAGGGGGAGGGGAGAGACCCAGTACTTC. As protein: CASRGRGETQYF.

The chain is built from TRBV27 and TRBJ2-1, with 12 bases fitting TRBD2. Trimming cost V 5 bases and J 7 bases; bases outside gene matches: 6. This CDR3 contains 15 residues. Germline CDR1 MNHEY, CDR2 SMNVEV (reference sequence). Here the CDR3 DNA reads TGTGCCAGCAGTGATCCTAGCGGGAGGGGTAATGAGCAGTTCTTC. It codes for CASSDPSGRGNEQFF.

The genes are TRBV5-1 and TRBJ2-7; the match to TRBD1 covers 10 bases. CDR1 SGHRS and CDR2 YFSETQ come from the germline V gene. The length of the CDR3 is 16 residues. After removal of 0 bases from V and 3 bases from J, the junction contained 6 bases not matched to a gene. The CDR3 DNA reads TGCGCCAGCAGCTTGGGGGACAGGGGCGGTCTCTACGAGCAGTACTTC. Residues: CASSLGDRGGLYEQYF.

J is TRBJ1-1 and V is TRBV30; no clear D gene. The germline CDR1 and CDR2 sequences are GTSNPN and SVGIG (reference sequence). V was cut by 3 bases and J by 3 bases, with 14 bases left in between. The CDR3 consists of 14 residues. CDR3 in amino acids: CAWRGNLADTEAFF. The CDR3 region has the DNA TGTGCCTGGAGAGGTAACCTCGCGGACACTGAAGCTTTCTTT.

The CDR3 DNA is TGTGCCAGCAGCCCGAACCGGGACAATGAGCAGTTCTTC. It encodes CASSPNRDNEQFF. The rearrangement uses TRBV7-9 and TRBJ2-1; D is undetermined. The V gene's germline CDR1 is SEHNR and CDR2 FQNEAQ (reference sequence). The CDR3 is 13 residues long. The ends were cut back, 5 bases at V and 5 bases at J, with 10 bases in the middle.

The rearrangement joins TRBV20-1 to TRBJ1-6; D unresolved. Between the trimmed V and J ends, which lost 5 bases and 11 bases, there was a span of 10 bases. Germline CDR1 and CDR2: DFQATT and SNEGSKA (reference sequence). This CDR3 comprises 11 residues. CDR3 DNA: TGCAGTGCTGTTAAGGAGGCACCCCTCCACTTT. Its translation: CSAVKEAPLHF.

The chain recombines TRBV30 with TRBJ1-4, with D unresolved. The CDR3 has 13 amino acids. V was pared by 2 bases and J by 7 bases, with 11 bases between. Germline CDR1 GTSNPN, CDR2 SVGIG (reference sequence). CDR3 residues: CAWSPPWGEKLFF. The CDR3, as DNA: TGTGCCTGGAGTCCCCCTTGGGGTGAAAAACTGTTTTTT.